The clone carrying this TCR beta chain has a handful of counts. As yet, its antigen is unknown. Noted treatment: roughly 11-day PBMC culture with coronavirus spike peptide pools or control peptides (ViraFEST assay). V was trimmed by 6 bases and J by 2 bases, leaving 12 bases between them. CDR3 size: 14 residues. The V gene's germline CDR1 is MGHDK and CDR2 SYGVNS. Oncomine TCR Beta short-read sequencing was applied to DNA from cultured CD4+ T cells. TCRdb re-derived calls from the PCR reads in MiXCR, one entry per CDR3 protein. The sample consists of some 15,000 distinct CDR3 sequences, roughly 36% of them appearing once. This specimen belongs to a study of vaccination and CD4 T cells after COVID-19. Study-wide points: Only post-vaccination samples contained a median approximately 90% of the reactive clones in convalescent patients. The study found median SARS-CoV-2-reactive clonotypes rising from approximately 21 to 38, not significantly.

Sequenced material: cultured CD4+ T cells from blood. The genes are TRBV25-1 and TRBJ2-3; D perhaps matches TRBD1 (5 bases). This clonotype was sampled from a human donor with COVID-19. The CDR3 DNA reads as TGTGCCAGCAGAATCAGACAGTTCACAGATACGCAGTATTTT. It codes for CASRIRQFTDTQYF.